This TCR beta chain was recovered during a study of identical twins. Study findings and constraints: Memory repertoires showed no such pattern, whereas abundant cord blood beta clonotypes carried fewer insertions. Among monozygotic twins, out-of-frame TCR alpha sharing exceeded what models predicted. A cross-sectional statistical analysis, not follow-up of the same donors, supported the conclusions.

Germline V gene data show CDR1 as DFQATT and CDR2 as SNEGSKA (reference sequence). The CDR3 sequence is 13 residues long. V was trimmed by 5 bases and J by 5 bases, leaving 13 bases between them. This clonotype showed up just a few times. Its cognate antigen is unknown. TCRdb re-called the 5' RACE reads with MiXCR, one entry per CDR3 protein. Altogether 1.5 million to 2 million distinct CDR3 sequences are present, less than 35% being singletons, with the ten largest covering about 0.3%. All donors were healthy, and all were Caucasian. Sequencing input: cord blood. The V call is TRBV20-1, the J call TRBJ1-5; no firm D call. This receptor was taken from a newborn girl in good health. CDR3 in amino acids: CSAPLRYDQPQHF. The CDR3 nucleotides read TGCAGTGCTCCCCTACGTTATGATCAGCCCCAGCATTTT.